This TCR beta chain is from a study of blood T cells in healthy people across ages. About the research overall: Using template switching, researchers captured about one barcoded beta molecule for each two T cells.

Next came a second PCR, run for 7 to 11 cycles, which used a sample-barcoded 5' primer along with a J-beta primer mix. TCRdb used MiXCR to reprocess the 5' RACE reads, holding one entry per CDR3 protein. Among 650,000 to 800,000 distinct CDR3 sequences listed, roughly 44% were seen once. This CDR3 spans 15 amino acids. J gave up 4 bases and V 6 bases, and 7 bases lay outside the gene matches. Material for sequencing was blood. The clonotype was recovered from a man aged 55 to 70 in good health. The chain has TRBV12-3 or TRBV12-4 and TRBJ2-2, with 8 bases identical to TRBD2. CDR3 in amino acids: CASSPWAGGTGELFF. In DNA form, the CDR3 reads TGTGCCAGCAGCCCTTGGGCGGGGGGCACCGGGGAGCTGTTTTTT.